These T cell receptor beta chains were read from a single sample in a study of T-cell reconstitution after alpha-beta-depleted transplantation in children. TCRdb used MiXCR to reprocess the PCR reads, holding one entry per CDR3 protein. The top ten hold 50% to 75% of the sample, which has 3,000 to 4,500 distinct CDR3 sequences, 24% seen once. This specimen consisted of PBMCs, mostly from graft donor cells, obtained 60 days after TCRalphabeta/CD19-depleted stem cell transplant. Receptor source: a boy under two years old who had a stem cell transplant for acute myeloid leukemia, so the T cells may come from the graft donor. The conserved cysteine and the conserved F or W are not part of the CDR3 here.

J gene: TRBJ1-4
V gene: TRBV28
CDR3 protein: ASRTANEKLF

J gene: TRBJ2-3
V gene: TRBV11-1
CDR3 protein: ALSGGWGAADTQY

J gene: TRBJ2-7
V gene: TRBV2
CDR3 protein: ASSVRRVNYEQY

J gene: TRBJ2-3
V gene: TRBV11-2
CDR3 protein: ASSWMSTDTQY

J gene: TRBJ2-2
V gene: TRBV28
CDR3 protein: ASSLRLAADGELF

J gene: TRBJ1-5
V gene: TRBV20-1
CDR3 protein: SARGQGKPQH

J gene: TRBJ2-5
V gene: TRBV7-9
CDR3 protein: ASSQAGKTQY

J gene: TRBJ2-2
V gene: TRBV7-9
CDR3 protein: ASSLGAGWSGELF

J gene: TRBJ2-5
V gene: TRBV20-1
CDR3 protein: SAGFYRETQY

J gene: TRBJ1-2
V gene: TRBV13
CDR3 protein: ASSRSQGNYGYT

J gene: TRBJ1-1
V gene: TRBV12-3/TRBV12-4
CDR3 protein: ASSSQRREGDTEAF

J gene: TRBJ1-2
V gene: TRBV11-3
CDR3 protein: ASSQGAYDEVGYT

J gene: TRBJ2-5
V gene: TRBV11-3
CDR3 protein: ASSLDPYGTQY

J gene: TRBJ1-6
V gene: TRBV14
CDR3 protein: ASSQLNSPLH

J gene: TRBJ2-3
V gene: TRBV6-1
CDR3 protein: ASRPGGGATDTQY

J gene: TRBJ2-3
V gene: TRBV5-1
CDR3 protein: ASSLGLASDTQY

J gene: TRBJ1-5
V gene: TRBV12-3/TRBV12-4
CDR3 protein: ASRRGYSNQPQH

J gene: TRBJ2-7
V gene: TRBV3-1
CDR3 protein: ATSQVYPGTNEQY

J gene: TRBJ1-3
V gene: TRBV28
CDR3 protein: ASLGRGLGGNTIY

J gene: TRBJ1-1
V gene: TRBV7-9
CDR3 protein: ASRLRGAGTEAF

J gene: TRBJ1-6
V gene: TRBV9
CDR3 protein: ASSVDAATVLLDLH

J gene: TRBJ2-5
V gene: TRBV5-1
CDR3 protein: ASRRGSGETQY

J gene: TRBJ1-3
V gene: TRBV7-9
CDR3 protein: ASSPHIKTTGRSSGNTIY

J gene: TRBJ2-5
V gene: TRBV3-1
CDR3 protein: ACTQPGQGGMFGTRETQY

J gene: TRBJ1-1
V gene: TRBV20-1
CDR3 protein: SARVPGVDTEAF

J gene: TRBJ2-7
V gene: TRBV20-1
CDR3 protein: SAREGTGSDEQY

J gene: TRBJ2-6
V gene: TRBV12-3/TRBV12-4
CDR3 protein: ASSPTGEWAGANVLT

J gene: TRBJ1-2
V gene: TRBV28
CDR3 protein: ATAGRGYT

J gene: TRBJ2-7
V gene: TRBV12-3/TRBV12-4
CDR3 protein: ASSFGIRSPAYEQY

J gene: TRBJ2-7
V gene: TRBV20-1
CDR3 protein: SARETGGANEQY

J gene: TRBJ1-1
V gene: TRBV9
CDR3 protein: ASSVSGGTGGRTEAF

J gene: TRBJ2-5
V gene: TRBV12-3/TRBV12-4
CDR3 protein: ASTIGTGGPETQY

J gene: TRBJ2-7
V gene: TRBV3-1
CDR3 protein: ASSQGSSGAYEQY

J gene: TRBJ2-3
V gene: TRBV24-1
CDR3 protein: ATSPGLATDTQY

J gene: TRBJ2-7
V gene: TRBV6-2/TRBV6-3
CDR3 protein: ASSSGAWAQAYEQY

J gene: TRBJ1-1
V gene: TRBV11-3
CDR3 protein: ASRAMGPAF

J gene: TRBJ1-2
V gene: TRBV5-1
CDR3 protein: ASSLGAGRVYGYT

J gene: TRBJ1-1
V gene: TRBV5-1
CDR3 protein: ASSETGSDSEAF

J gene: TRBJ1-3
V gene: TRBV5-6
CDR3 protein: ASSFLMEMGNTIY

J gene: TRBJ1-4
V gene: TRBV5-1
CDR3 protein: ASSLSRINEKLF

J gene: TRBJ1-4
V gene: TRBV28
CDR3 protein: ASSPGWSTNEKLF

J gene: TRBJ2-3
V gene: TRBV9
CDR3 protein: ASSVDLYTDTQY

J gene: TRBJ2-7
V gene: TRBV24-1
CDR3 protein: ATFYPGTGDYEQY

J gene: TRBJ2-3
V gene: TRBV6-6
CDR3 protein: ASRRRTSTDTQY

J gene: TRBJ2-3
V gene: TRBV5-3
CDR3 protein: PESWGTDTQY